The clone carrying this TCR beta chain has ten or more counts. The data are from a study of T cells in Graves' hyperthyroidism and ophthalmopathy. Study at large: Any treatment followed the collection of peripheral blood at initial diagnosis.

The V end lost 2 bases, the J end lost 5 bases, and 10 bases lay between the germline ends. Germline lookup yields CDR1 LGHDT and CDR2 YNNKEL (reference sequence). The length of the CDR3 is 14 residues. Amplification yielded TCR beta CDR3 regions, with RNA transcripts as the source. The study used the HTBI primer set for a first-round RT-PCR of the TCR CDR3. Each CDR3 protein gets one entry after TCRdb re-called the multiplex PCR reads with MiXCR. The sample lists about 360,000 distinct CDR3 sequences, approximately 13% occurring once. Among the patients, aged 18 to 65, hyperthyroidism was newly diagnosed and had lasted under 2 months. An approximately 10 ml volume of fresh peripheral blood provided the PBMCs.

The receptor's source is a woman aged 18-29 years with Graves' hyperthyroidism. V and J are TRBV3-1 and TRBJ1-5, with D possibly being TRBD1 (6 bases). Sequences were obtained from blood. As DNA, the CDR3 is TGTGCCAGCAGCCAATTTTCAGGGGATCAGCCCCAGCATTTT. This gives the protein CASSQFSGDQPQHF.